The clone carrying this TCR beta chain was observed a single time. The data were produced by immunoSEQ multiplex PCR, yet TCRdb's version contains in-frame clones alone and is incomplete. Of over 10,000 clones in the sample, 73% are singletons; the top ten hold about 20%. This specimen belongs to a study of T cells after somatic rescue of genetic block. Sequenced input: peripheral blood mononuclear cells (PBMCs). The sequence derives from a boy between 10 and 17 years old.

This CDR3 reads CASREFLYNEQFF. In DNA form, the CDR3 reads TGTGCCAGCAGAGAGTTCCTTTACAATGAGCAGTTCTTC. This chain connects TRBV25-1 to TRBJ2-1; D remains ambiguous. V lost 6 bases and J 4 bases, leaving 10 bases between the germline ends. The length of the CDR3 is 13 residues. The germline V gene has CDR1 MGHDK and CDR2 SYGVNS.